This TCR beta chain was profiled in a study of T cells after posttransplantation cyclophosphamide. The CDR3 contains 13 residues. V lost 4 bases to trimming and J lost 0 bases, with 6 bases between them. Germline CDR1 is SEHNR and CDR2 is FQNEAQ (reference sequence). With respect to this clone: Its antigen is not known.

Control samples came 1 year after myeloablative marrow transplants with methotrexate plus calcineurin inhibitor. Study results and caveats: Skin or GI-infiltrating T cells shared few TRB sequences with blood. Recipient CMV seropositivity and CMV reactivation strongly tracked TRB clonality. Donor-recipient repertoire similarity was low at 1-2 months, rising over year one.

Clones were sequenced by immunoSEQ multiplex PCR, and TCRdb holds only the in-frame ones, with some missing. Of some 17,000 clones detected, roughly 80% appear once; the ten largest clones hold 2.5% to 3.5%. The chain carries TRBV7-9 and TRBJ2-5; D gene unclear. The sample in question was PBMCs, obtained 441 days after allogeneic stem cell transplant with calcineurin inhibitor and methotrexate. The TCR was taken from a male patient in his 30s who received an allogeneic stem cell transplant from an unrelated donor, was CMV-positive, and had acute and chronic GVHD. Some T cells may be the graft donor's. The CDR3 bases are TGTGCCAGCAGCTCCCCGTACCAAGAGACCCAGTACTTC. As protein: CASSSPYQETQYF.